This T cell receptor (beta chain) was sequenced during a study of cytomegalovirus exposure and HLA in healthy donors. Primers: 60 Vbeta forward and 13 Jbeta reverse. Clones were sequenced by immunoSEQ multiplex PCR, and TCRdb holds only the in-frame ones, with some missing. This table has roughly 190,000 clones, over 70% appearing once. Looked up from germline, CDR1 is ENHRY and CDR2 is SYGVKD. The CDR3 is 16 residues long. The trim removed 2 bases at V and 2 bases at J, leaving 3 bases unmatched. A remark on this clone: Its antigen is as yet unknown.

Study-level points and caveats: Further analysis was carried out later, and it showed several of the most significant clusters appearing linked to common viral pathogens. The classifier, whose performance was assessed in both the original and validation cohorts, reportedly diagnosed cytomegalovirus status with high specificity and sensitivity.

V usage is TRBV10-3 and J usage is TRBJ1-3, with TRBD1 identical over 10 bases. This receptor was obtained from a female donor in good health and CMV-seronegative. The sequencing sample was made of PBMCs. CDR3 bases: TGTGCCATCAGTGAGGCAGGACAGGGGGCTGGAAACACCATATATTTT. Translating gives CAISEAGQGAGNTIYF.